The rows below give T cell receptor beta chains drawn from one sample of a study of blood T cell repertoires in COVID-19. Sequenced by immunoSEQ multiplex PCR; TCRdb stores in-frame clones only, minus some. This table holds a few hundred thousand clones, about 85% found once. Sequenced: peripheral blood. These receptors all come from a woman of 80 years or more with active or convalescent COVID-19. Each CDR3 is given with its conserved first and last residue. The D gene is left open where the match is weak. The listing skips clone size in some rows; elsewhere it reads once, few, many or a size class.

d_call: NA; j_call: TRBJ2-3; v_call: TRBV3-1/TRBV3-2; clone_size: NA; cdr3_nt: TGTGCCAGCAGCCAGAGGTTAGAGTCTAGCGCAATCACAGATACGCAGTATTTT; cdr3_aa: CASSQRLESSAITDTQYF
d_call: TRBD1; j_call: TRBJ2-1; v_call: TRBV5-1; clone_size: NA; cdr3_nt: TGCGCCAGCAGCCCGCCGGGACAGGGAAACAATGAGCAGTTCTTC; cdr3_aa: CASSPPGQGNNEQFF
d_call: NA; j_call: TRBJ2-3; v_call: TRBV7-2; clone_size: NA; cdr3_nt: TGTGCCAGCGCAGGGGCAGGGTACACAGATACGCAGTATTTT; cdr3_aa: CASAGAGYTDTQYF
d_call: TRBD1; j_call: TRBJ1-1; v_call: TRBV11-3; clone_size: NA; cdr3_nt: TGTGCCAGCAGCTTAGGGGACAGGGGGGCGGCTTTCTTT; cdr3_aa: CASSLGDRGAAFF
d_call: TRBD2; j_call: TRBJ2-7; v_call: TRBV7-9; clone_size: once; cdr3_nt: TGTGCCAGCAGCTTCGACGGGGGGTCTGGGCAGTACTTC; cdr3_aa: CASSFDGGSGQYF
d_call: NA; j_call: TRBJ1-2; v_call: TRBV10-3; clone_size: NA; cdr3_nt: TGTGCCATCAGTGAAGAGGCCGGAACTGGCTACACCTTC; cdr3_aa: CAISEEAGTGYTF
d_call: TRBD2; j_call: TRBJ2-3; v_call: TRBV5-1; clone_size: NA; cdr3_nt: TGCGCCAGCAGCGACCTAGCGGGGGGACTCCCTACAGATACGCAGTATTTT; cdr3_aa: CASSDLAGGLPTDTQYF
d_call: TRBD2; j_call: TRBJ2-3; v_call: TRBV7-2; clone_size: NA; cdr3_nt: TGTGCCAGCAGCTTAGGGACTAGCGGGAGTAGCGCAGATACGCAGTATTTT; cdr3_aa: CASSLGTSGSSADTQYF
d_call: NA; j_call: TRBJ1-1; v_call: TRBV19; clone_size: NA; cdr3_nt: TGTGCCAGTAGTGTACAGACGAACACTGAAGCTTTCTTT; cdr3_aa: CASSVQTNTEAFF
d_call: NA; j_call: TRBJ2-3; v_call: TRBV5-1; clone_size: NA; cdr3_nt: TGCGCCAGCAGCTCGGTCCCTGAGGATACGCAGTATTTT; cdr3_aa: CASSSVPEDTQYF
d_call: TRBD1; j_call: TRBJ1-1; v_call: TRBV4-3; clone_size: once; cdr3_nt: TGCGCCAGCAGCCTGGAGGGGCAGGGGGAAACTGAAGCTTTCTTT; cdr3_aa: CASSLEGQGETEAFF
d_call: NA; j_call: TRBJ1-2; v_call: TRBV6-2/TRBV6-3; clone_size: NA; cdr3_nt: TGTGCCAGCAGTTACACTTTCCACGACGCTAGGAAGGCTAACTATGGCTACACCTTC; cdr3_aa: CASSYTFHDARKANYGYTF
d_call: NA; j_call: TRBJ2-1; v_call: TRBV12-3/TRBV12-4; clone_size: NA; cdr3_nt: TGTGCCAGCAGTTTAAGGACACCCAATGAGCAGTTCTTC; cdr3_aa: CASSLRTPNEQFF
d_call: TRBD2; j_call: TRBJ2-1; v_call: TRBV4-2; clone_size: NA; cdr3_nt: TGTGCCAGCAGCCAAGTTAAAGTGGGAGGGCCGGGTGAGCAGTTCTTC; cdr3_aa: CASSQVKVGGPGEQFF
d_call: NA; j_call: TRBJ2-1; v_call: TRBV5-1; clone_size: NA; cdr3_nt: TGCGCCAGCACGTCCGAGAGCTCCTACAATGAGCAGTTCTTC; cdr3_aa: CASTSESSYNEQFF
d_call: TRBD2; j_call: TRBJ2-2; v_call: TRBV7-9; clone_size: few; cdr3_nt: TGTGCCAGCAGCTTGCTAGCGGGGACCGGGGAGCTGTTTTTT; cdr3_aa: CASSLLAGTGELFF
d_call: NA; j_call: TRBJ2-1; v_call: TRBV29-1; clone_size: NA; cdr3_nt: TGCAGCGTTGAAGATGTACAGAGAACGTCCTACAATGAGCAGTTCTTC; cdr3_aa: CSVEDVQRTSYNEQFF
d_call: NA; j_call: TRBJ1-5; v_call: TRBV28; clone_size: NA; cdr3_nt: TGTGCCAGCAGTCTAACTAGCAACAATCAGCCCCAGCATTTT; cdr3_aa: CASSLTSNNQPQHF
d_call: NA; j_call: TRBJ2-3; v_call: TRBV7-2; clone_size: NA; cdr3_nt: TGTGCCAGCAGCCCCCGGGCAGGGCACACAGATACGCAGTATTTT; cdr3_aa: CASSPRAGHTDTQYF
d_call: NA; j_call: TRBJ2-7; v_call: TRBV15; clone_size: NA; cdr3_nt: TGTGCCACCAGCCCCGGAGCGTGGGGGGACGAGCAGTACTTC; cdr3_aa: CATSPGAWGDEQYF
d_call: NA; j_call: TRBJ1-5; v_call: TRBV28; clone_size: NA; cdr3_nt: TGTGCCAGCAGTCCGAGGACACCCGCGCGGCCCCAGCATTTT; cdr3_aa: CASSPRTPARPQHF
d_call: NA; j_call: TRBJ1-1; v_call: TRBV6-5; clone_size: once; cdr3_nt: TGTGCCAGCAGTTACGGGGGGTGGGCTTTCTTT; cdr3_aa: CASSYGGWAFF
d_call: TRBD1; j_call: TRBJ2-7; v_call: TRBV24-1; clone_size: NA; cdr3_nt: TGTGCCACCAGTGATCCGGGACAGGGCGCCGGTTACGAGCAGTACTTC; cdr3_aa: CATSDPGQGAGYEQYF
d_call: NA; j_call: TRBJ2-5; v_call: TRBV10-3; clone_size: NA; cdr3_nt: TGTGCCATCAGTGAGGTGAGAGAGACCCAGTACTTC; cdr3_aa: CAISEVRETQYF